This record concerns one T cell receptor beta chain sequence. Its binding antigen is unknown. Base qualities are not at hand, and no much larger clone is one base apart. This record comes from a study of shared clonotypes between healthy human individuals (dated by TCRdb to the early 2020s). As for the study more broadly: The cohort comprised a couple of women and a few men aged 18 to 49 years. Per donor, three plates each were used for CD4 naive and CD4 memory, two for CD8 naive, and one for CD8 memory. To estimate repertoire size and how much clonotypes are shared between individuals, the study performed deep sequencing of blood TCR repertoires from five healthy adults. Different laboratories and diverse techniques were used to prepare libraries and sequence TCR repertoires, to increase sequencing depth and limit assay-specific biases. Between about 0.8 and 9 billion PBMCs per donor were obtained by leukapheresis.

Donors were healthy HIV-negative adults with no recently reported acute infections or vaccinations. Only Caucasian adults living in Nashville, Tennessee, USA were represented among the donors. CD4+ T cells were enriched by magnetic negative selection, after which naive cells were positively selected on CD45RA and the negative fraction was taken as the memory subset. Blood was collected by leukapheresis, and PBMCs were isolated by Ficoll-Histopaque density gradient centrifugation and then cryopreserved in liquid nitrogen vapor phase. Analytical flow cytometry was used to check the purity and quantity of every magnetically sorted T cell population. From each sorted fraction, genomic DNA was isolated and quantified by UV absorbance on a Nanodrop 2000c. Reading the germline V gene (reference sequence) gives CDR1 MNHEY and CDR2 SMNVEV. Including cysteine and phenylalanine, the CDR3 has 14 amino acids. Just the 42-base CDR3 DNA is kept, in frame starting at base 1. Cut back by 11 bases and 0 bases, the V and J ends lie 17 bases apart.

Paper-wide results and their limitations: Sampling was restricted to blood, and TCR repertoires in tissues likely differ from the TCR repertoires found in blood. Naive subsets generally had larger estimated clonotype richness than memory subsets did. Clonotypes shared by all four sorted-subset donors showed higher generation probabilities than non-shared clonotypes. Pairwise subsampling led to the expectation that sequencing depth would affect the degree of clonotype sharing among donors. Even with the large sequencing depth, rarefaction of the sorted-subset datasets indicated that sequencing was incomplete. Sharing across a few donors was observed for roughly 5.4% of naive CD4, less than 4% of naive CD8, 2% to 2.5% of memory CD4, and around 0.42% of memory CD8 clonotypes. Because the study included only a small number of donors, the genetic and exposure-history diversity represented was limited.

Using the deep immunoSEQ assay, TCR CDR3 regions were amplified from genomic DNA by multiplex PCR. Genomic DNA extracted from each cell subset was distributed evenly over all wells of several immunoSEQ 96-well plates, and each plate served as one replicate. For sorted subsets, 150 to 250 ng of genomic DNA, equivalent to around 30,000 T cell genomes, went into each replicate PCR. The purified libraries were quantified using a Qubit 3.0 fluorometer, sized with a Bioanalyzer 2100, and then quantified again using the KAPA Library Quantification kit. Each immunoSEQ 96-well plate was sequenced on its own single-read 150-cycle Illumina NextSeq 550 flow cell. Per the authors' processing: Because the immunoSEQ output included only junctional sequences and no quality scores, the filtering could not be the same as the filtering used for full-length reads. To assign V/J genes and CDR3, sequences were annotated using PyIR, a Python wrapper for IgBLAST v1.9, with IMGT germline references. Reads were removed for weak V/J assignments (E-value above 1e-6), missing CDR3, stop codons, out-of-frame junctions, or ambiguous translated residues. V3J clonotypes were defined as sequences sharing an identical inferred V gene, J gene, and CDR3 amino acid sequence. Percentage overlap between repertoires was computed as shared unique clonotypes divided by the size of the smaller repertoire. RTK rarefaction, the Chao1 estimator, and Recon v2.1 estimates of unobserved clonotypes were used to assess repertoire richness. Generation probabilities for all TCRbeta clonotypes obtained by the gDNA method from a handful of donors were computed using OLGA. TCRdb limited this immuneACCESS table to in-frame rearrangements with V and J called. A share of clones is missing; checked studies link under half to unresolved V genes, and the rest is unexplained. Clone size and V and J calls were adopted from that table, with D and trimming inferred from the DNA. In all, the sample holds around 1.4 million clones, and 98% of those were seen once. Together, the top ten hold 0.3% to 0.45% of the sample.

The chain joins TRBV27 to TRBJ2-7; TRBD1 is a weak D gene call, 7 bases matching. What was sequenced was naive CD4+ T cells sorted from blood. The label giving this sample's cell subset or site can be read as: CD45RA+ positively selected. This clonotype was sampled from a man aged 25 to 40 in good health. The base sequence is TGTGCCTGCGGGACAGCCGGTTCCTCCTACGAGCAGTACTTC. It encodes CACGTAGSSYEQYF.